One sample yielded the 23 T cell receptor beta chains listed below, sequenced in a study of response to subunit inactivated influenza vaccine. From the RT-PCR reads, TCRdb called clonotypes with MiXCR, one entry per CDR3 protein. The sample contains roughly 700,000 distinct CDR3 sequences, approximately 14% of which appear only once. Here the sequenced sample was PBMCs from blood, taken roughly 15 days before vaccination. These TCRs come from a man aged 50 to 60 who received an inactivated influenza vaccine.

The chain has TRBV5-1 and TRBJ1-6; D may be TRBD1 (5 bases). From germline, CDR1 is SGHRS and CDR2 YFSETQ. V lost 2 bases and J 7 bases, leaving 13 bases between the germline ends. This CDR3 is 15 amino acids long. This chain's CDR3 is CASSLGAGSNSPLHF. The CDR3 DNA sequence: TGCGCCAGCAGCTTAGGGGCTGGAAGCAATTCACCCCTCCACTTT.

The chain combines TRBV7-3 with TRBJ2-3; D unresolved. The length of the CDR3 is 14 residues. Germline CDR1 and CDR2: SGHTA and FQGTGA. V lost 2 bases to trimming and J lost 2 bases, with 8 bases between them. The CDR3 reads CASSLVGLTDTQYF. CDR3 DNA: TGTGCCAGCAGCTTAGTTGGGCTCACAGATACGCAGTATTTT.

This chain links TRBV5-5 with TRBJ2-1; D is undetermined. V lost 0 bases, J lost 7 bases, and 17 bases lay in between. In germline, CDR1 is SGHKS, CDR2 YYEKEE (reference sequence). The CDR3 contains 16 residues. The CDR3, as DNA: TGTGCCAGCAGCTTGGGGGTCCTCCGGGCTGGGAATGAGCAGTTCTTC. Protein product: CASSLGVLRAGNEQFF.

This clonotype has ten or more counts. The chain links TRBV11-2 to TRBJ2-7; 7 bases are shared with TRBD2. The CDR3 loop spans 13 amino acids. Germline V gene data show CDR1 as SGHAT and CDR2 as FQNNGV. J gave up 3 bases and V 4 bases, and 3 bases lay outside the gene matches. CDR3 DNA: TGTGCCAGCAGCTCGGGACTAAGCTACGAGCAGTACTTC. Its protein is CASSSGLSYEQYF.

V gene TRBV9 combines with J gene TRBJ2-7; perhaps D is TRBD1 or TRBD2 (5 bases each). Per germline, CDR1 SGDLS and CDR2 YYNGEE. The V and J ends lost 4 bases and 3 bases respectively, with 23 bases between them. The CDR3 is made up of 17 amino acids. The CDR3 is CASSRRGPGGLLYEQYF. The DNA of the CDR3 is TGTGCCAGCAGCCGAAGGGGTCCAGGAGGCCTCCTCTACGAGCAGTACTTC.

The chain recombines TRBV6-1 with TRBJ2-7; 9 nucleotides match TRBD1. The germline CDR1 and CDR2 sequences are MNHNS and SASEGT. The V gene end was trimmed by 5 bases and the J gene end by 4 bases; junction bases not matched to a gene: 6. This CDR3 has 14 amino acids. Here the CDR3 reads CASSRTGVLYEQYF. In nucleotides, the CDR3 is TGTGCCAGCAGTCGGACAGGGGTTCTGTACGAGCAGTACTTC.

This clonotype occurred a few times. The V call is TRBV11-2, the J call TRBJ2-7; 7 positions agree with TRBD2. Germline V gene sequence: CDR1 SGHAT, CDR2 FQNNGV. Trimming removed 5 bases from V and 4 bases from J; junction bases left unmatched: 2. The CDR3 has 12 amino acids. This CDR3 reads CASSGLVYEQYF. CDR3 in DNA: TGTGCCAGCAGCGGACTAGTTTACGAGCAGTACTTC.

The rearrangement links TRBV29-1 to TRBJ2-1; perhaps D is TRBD1 or TRBD2 (5 bases each). The V and J ends lost 1 base and 4 bases respectively, with 11 bases between them. The CDR3 has 14 amino acids. Germline CDR1 SQVTM, CDR2 ANQGSEA. In DNA, the CDR3 is TGCAGCGTTGAAGGGGACCGATTTTACAATGAGCAGTTCTTC. It specifies CSVEGDRFYNEQFF.

This clonotype was observed a handful of times. One junction end does not reproduce the germline sequence, and a read error may be involved. The gene calls are TRBV6-1 and TRBJ2-7; 7 nucleotides align to TRBD1. CDR1 is MNHNS, CDR2 SASEGT, per germline. CDR3 length: 14 residues. The CDR3 sequence: CASKETGLSHEQYF. CDR3 in DNA: TGTGCCAGCAAAGAGACAGGGCTCTCCCACGAGCAGTACTTC.

The table lists this clonotype with a few counts. V and J are TRBV12-3 or TRBV12-4 and TRBJ2-7; D is possibly TRBD2 (6 bases). CDR3 length: 13 amino acids. V lost 6 bases and J lost 3, with 12 bases in between. CDR3 in amino acids: CASRRARGYEQYF. CDR3 nucleotide sequence: TGTGCCAGCAGGCGGGCGCGGGGCTACGAGCAGTACTTC.

J is TRBJ2-5 and V is TRBV20-1; TRBD2 matches 10 bases. The CDR3 is 15 amino acids. V gave up 4 bases and J gave up 5 bases; unmatched junction bases: 10. CDR1 is DFQATT, CDR2 SNEGSKA, per germline (reference sequence). This CDR3 reads CSAKLAGFRAETQYF. The CDR3 DNA reads TGCAGTGCTAAACTAGCGGGGTTTCGAGCGGAGACCCAGTACTTC.

This clonotype has ten or more counts. The chain carries TRBV29-1 and TRBJ2-3; D gene ambiguous. The V and J ends lost 0 bases and 7 bases respectively, with 8 bases between them. The CDR3 totals 12 residues. CDR1 SQVTM and CDR2 ANQGSEA come from the germline V gene. CDR3 loop: CSVEESANTQYF. In nucleotides, the CDR3 is TGCAGCGTTGAAGAGTCGGCCAATACGCAGTATTTT.

There are many counts of this clonotype. This chain uses TRBV2 with TRBJ2-2; D is perhaps TRBD2 (5 bases). V lost 4 bases, J lost 6 bases, and 6 bases lay in between. This CDR3 has 12 residues. Germline lookup yields CDR1 SNHLY and CDR2 FYNNEI. The CDR3 is CASSGTAGELFF. Here the CDR3 DNA reads TGTGCCAGCAGTGGGACTGCCGGGGAGCTGTTTTTT.

This clonotype was counted a few times. The chain links TRBV28 to TRBJ2-5; 12 bases are shared with TRBD2. The germline V gene has CDR1 MDHEN and CDR2 SYDVKM. V trimming: 6 bases; J trimming: 4 bases; junction bases outside the gene matches: 9. CDR3 length equals 16 residues. The CDR3 protein is CASSPNRLAGVETQYF. Here the CDR3 DNA reads TGTGCCAGCAGCCCGAACAGACTAGCGGGAGTAGAGACCCAGTACTTC.

The table lists this clonotype with many counts. Sequence at one end of the junction differs from germline and may be a read error. The chain carries TRBV5-1 and TRBJ1-1; D unresolved. The CDR3 runs to 14 residues. Looked up from germline, CDR1 is SGHRS and CDR2 is YFSETQ. CDR3: CASSLGQMNTEAFF. The CDR3 nucleotides are TGTGCCAGCAGCTTAGGTCAGATGAACACTGAAGCTTTCTTT.

At least ten counts were recorded for this clonotype. This chain links TRBV6-1 with TRBJ2-1; 7 bases align to TRBD1. Unmatched junction bases numbered 4, after V lost 1 base and J lost 4 bases. There are 15 residues in the CDR3. The germline V gene encodes CDR1 MNHNS and CDR2 SASEGT. CDR3 nucleotide sequence: TGTGCCAGCAGTGAAGAGAGGGGGCTTTACAATGAGCAGTTCTTC. It specifies CASSEERGLYNEQFF.

The chain couples TRBV4-3 to TRBJ2-7, with D maybe TRBD2 (6 bases). This CDR3 has 15 residues. With 0 bases removed from V and 3 bases from J, the gap between germline ends came to 12 bases. Per germline, CDR1 LGHNA and CDR2 YSLEER. As DNA, the CDR3 is TGCGCCAGCAGCCAAGATTGGAGGGAAAACTACGAGCAGTACTTC. Translation gives CASSQDWRENYEQYF.

This clonotype has more than one count but fewer than ten. This sequence joins TRBV10-3 and TRBJ2-5, with 7 bases fitting TRBD2. The germline V gene has CDR1 ENHRY and CDR2 SYGVKD. V was pared by 2 bases and J by 2 bases, with 5 bases of the junction left unmatched. The CDR3 sequence is 15 residues long. The CDR3 reads CAISEIGGSQETQYF. The CDR3 DNA follows: TGTGCCATCAGTGAGATCGGGGGGTCTCAAGAGACCCAGTACTTC.

The chain employs TRBV27 and TRBJ2-3, with TRBD2 matching 13 bases. The CDR3 runs to 16 residues. CDR1 and CDR2 (germline): MNHEY, SMNVEV (reference sequence). V trimming: 6 bases; J trimming: 4 bases; junction bases outside the gene matches: 7. The CDR3 region is CASSPILAGGADTQYF. The CDR3 region has the DNA TGTGCCAGCAGCCCTATACTAGCGGGGGGGGCAGATACGCAGTATTTT.

This clonotype was recorded a few times. This sequence joins TRBV7-9 and TRBJ2-1; D remains unclear. V dropped 5 bases and J dropped 0 bases, with 8 bases sitting between them. CDR1 is SEHNR, CDR2 FQNEAQ, per germline (reference sequence). The CDR3 loop spans 14 amino acids. The CDR3 spells CASSPTLSYNEQFF. Here the CDR3 DNA reads TGTGCCAGCAGCCCGACCCTCTCCTACAATGAGCAGTTCTTC.

The table lists this clonotype with many counts. The V gene is TRBV6-1, the J gene TRBJ1-4; no clear D. V lost 3 bases to trimming and J lost 3 bases, with 11 bases between them. The CDR3 has 15 amino acids. CDR1 MNHNS and CDR2 SASEGT come from the germline V gene. The CDR3 here is CASSDTLGANEKLFF. In DNA form, the CDR3 reads TGTGCCAGCAGTGATACCCTCGGGGCTAATGAAAAACTGTTTTTT.

The V call is TRBV5-1, the J call TRBJ2-5; tentative D call: TRBD1 (5 bases). The CDR3 is 15 amino acids. The V gene lost 1 base and the J gene lost 0 bases, with 10 bases spanning the gap. In germline, CDR1 is SGHRS, CDR2 YFSETQ. The CDR3 coding sequence is TGCGCCAGCAGCTTGAGGGGCCCAAACCAAGAGACCCAGTACTTC. Its translation: CASSLRGPNQETQYF.

This chain uses TRBV28 with TRBJ2-4, with TRBD1 matching over 10 bases. Trimming removed 5 bases from V and 0 bases from J; junction bases left unmatched: 7. The CDR3 extends over 17 amino acids. The V gene's germline CDR1 is MDHEN and CDR2 SYDVKM. In nucleotides, the CDR3 is TGTGCCAGCAGTGGACAGGGGGGATTTCTAGCCAAAAACATTCAGTACTTC. This gives the protein CASSGQGGFLAKNIQYF.